The 16 T cell receptor beta chains presented below share a single source sample, sequenced in a study of T cell clonotyping in hematopoietic cell transplantation (dated by TCRdb to about 2021). Libraries were made using the immunoSEQ multiplex PCR assay. Here the immuneACCESS table is served through TCRdb, limited to in-frame sequences with V and J called. Missing clones are a known gap in these copies; in checked studies unresolved V genes cover under half, and the rest lacks a known reason. The sample contains tens of thousands of clones, 90% to 96% of them found a single time. Around 1.7% of the sample is in the top ten clones. Reading the label with the study, this specimen's time point is: recipient sample about 28 days before transplant, after cytoreduction. Sequenced here: peripheral blood mononuclear cells, sampled before stem cell transplant. The source of these receptors is a woman aged 45-65 years with acute myeloid leukemia. Some clones in this sample may be carry-over from other donors' samples.

The chain couples TRBV2 to TRBJ2-3, with D hard to call. Between the trimmed V and J ends, which lost 4 bases and 3 bases, there was a span of 11 bases. This CDR3 spans 14 amino acids. The germline gives CDR1 SNHLY, CDR2 FYNNEI. Here the CDR3 reads CASSVRVGTDTQYF. DNA of the CDR3: TGTGCCAGCAGTGTTCGGGTCGGAACAGATACGCAGTATTTT.

This rearrangement joins TRBV6-6 to TRBJ1-1; D is uncertain. The CDR3 extends over 12 amino acids. V lost 6 bases, J lost 1 base, and 6 bases lay in between. CDR1 is MNHNY, CDR2 SVGAGI, per germline (reference sequence). This CDR3 is CASRAGNTEAFF. The CDR3 bases are TGTGCCAGCAGGGCGGGGAACACTGAAGCTTTCTTT.

J is TRBJ1-5 and V is TRBV6-5; D perhaps matches TRBD1 (6 bases). Deletions cut 5 bases from V and 3 bases from J, with 8 bases between. The CDR3 is 13 residues long. CDR1 is MNHEY and CDR2 is SVGAGI in the germline V gene. This CDR3 is CASSGQFNQPQHF. CDR3 bases: TGTGCCAGCAGTGGACAGTTCAATCAGCCCCAGCATTTT.

V usage is TRBV5-6 and J usage is TRBJ1-2; 8 positions match TRBD1. Germline lookup yields CDR1 SGHDT and CDR2 YYEEEE. There are 13 residues in the CDR3. V was clipped by 4 bases and J by 9 bases; unmatched bases: 8. The CDR3, as DNA: TGTGCCAGCAGCAGGACAGGGACCTACAGCTACACCTTC. This codes for CASSRTGTYSYTF.

This clone has more than one count but fewer than ten. The V gene is TRBV29-1, the J gene TRBJ1-2; D remains ambiguous. Per the germline V gene, CDR1 is SQVTM and CDR2 is ANQGSEA. This CDR3 is 13 amino acids long. Trimming pared 3 bases from V and 4 bases from J, leaving 12 bases between. In DNA form, the CDR3 reads TGCAGCGTTGACCCCGAGGTGGTCTATGGCTACACCTTC. Translation gives CSVDPEVVYGYTF.

This chain links TRBV27 with TRBJ1-1, with D possibly being TRBD1 (5 bases). CDR1 MNHEY and CDR2 SMNVEV come from the germline V gene (reference sequence). V lost 5 bases and J 8 bases, leaving 15 bases between the germline ends. CDR3 length: 13 residues. Here the CDR3 DNA reads TGTGCCAGCAGTCCACATCGGGGCTACGAAGCTTTCTTT. As protein: CASSPHRGYEAFF.

The chain links TRBV5-1 to TRBJ2-7; TRBD1 agrees at 8 bases. The CDR3 has 14 residues. V lost 4 bases and J lost 4; bases outside the gene matches: 7. Germline assignment: CDR1 SGHRS and CDR2 YFSETQ. CDR3 in amino acids: CASSSLQGAYEQYF. The CDR3 coding sequence is TGCGCCAGCAGCAGCCTCCAGGGGGCTTACGAGCAGTACTTC. The entire variable domain, with the rest obtained from reference TRBV5-1 and TRBJ2-7, is as follows: KAGVTQTPRYLIKTRGQQVTLSCSPISGHRSVSWYQQTPGQGLQFLFEYFSETQRNKGNFPGRFSGRQFSNSRSEMNVSTLELGDSALYLCASSSLQGAYEQYFGPGTRLTVT.

J is TRBJ2-2 and V is TRBV7-2, with D possibly matching TRBD1 (7 bases). CDR3 size: 17 residues. Per the germline V gene, CDR1 is SGHTA and CDR2 is FQGNSA. Trimming shortened V by 6 bases and J by 0 bases, and 17 bases separated the two germline ends. DNA for the CDR3: TGTGCCAGCAGTAAGGAGGGGGCCGCCTCGAACACCGGGGAGCTGTTTTTT. As protein: CASSKEGAASNTGELFF.

This clone is a singleton in its sample. The chain links TRBV30 to TRBJ1-2, with unresolved D. The germline V gene encodes CDR1 GTSNPN and CDR2 SVGIG (reference sequence). The V and J ends lost 7 bases and 8 bases respectively, with 14 bases between them. The CDR3 runs to 11 residues. CDR3 coding DNA: TGTGCCTACCAAGTAGTCGGGGGCTACACCTTC. Amino acid sequence: CAYQVVGGYTF. Together with reference TRBV30 and TRBJ1-2, the CDR3 gives the full variable domain: SQTIHQWPATLVQPVGSPLSLECTVEGTSNPNLYWYRQAAGRGLQLLFYSVGIGQISSEVPQNLSASRPQDRQFILSSKKLLLSDSGFYLCAYQVVGGYTFGSGTRLTVV.

The chain carries TRBV10-3 and TRBJ2-5; 8 bases align to TRBD2. Germline lookup yields CDR1 ENHRY and CDR2 SYGVKD. After removal of 5 bases from V and 5 bases from J, the junction contained 10 bases not matched to a gene. This CDR3 contains 15 residues. The DNA for the CDR3 is TGTGCCATCAGTTCCGGGACTAGTGAGGGGGAGACCCAGTACTTC. It is translated as CAISSGTSEGETQYF.

The chain uses TRBV7-6 and TRBJ2-5; D remains unclear. The length of the CDR3 is 13 residues. The V end was cut by 2 bases, the J end by 2 bases, with 6 bases between. CDR1 and CDR2 (germline): SGHVS, FNYEAQ. CDR3 protein: CASSLQWQETQYF. The DNA of the CDR3 is TGTGCCAGCAGCTTACAATGGCAAGAGACCCAGTACTTC.

The chain combines TRBV2 with TRBJ1-1; D perhaps matches TRBD1 (5 bases). V was trimmed by 4 bases and J by 2 bases, leaving 11 bases between them. The CDR3 is 14 amino acids. CDR1 and CDR2 from the germline V gene are SNHLY and FYNNEI. CDR3 protein: CASSGRQGNTEAFF. The CDR3 DNA reads TGTGCCAGCAGTGGGAGGCAGGGAAACACTGAAGCTTTCTTT.

The V call is TRBV6-1, the J call TRBJ2-7, with 9 bases identical to TRBD2. Germline loops: CDR1 MNHNS, CDR2 SASEGT. V lost 5 bases, J lost 3 bases, and 5 bases stayed unmatched. The CDR3 is 14 amino acids. CDR3 protein: CASSLAGGNYEQYF. The CDR3 nucleotides read TGTGCCAGCAGTCTTGCGGGAGGGAACTACGAGCAGTACTTC.

The V and J genes are TRBV30 and TRBJ1-1; D is ambiguous. The CDR3 covers 13 residues. V shed 0 bases and J shed 5 bases, with 10 bases lying between them. From germline, CDR1 is GTSNPN and CDR2 SVGIG (reference sequence). The CDR3 bases are TGTGCCTGGAGTGTAGCCGGGAAAACTGAAGCTTTCTTT. Translated, it gives CAWSVAGKTEAFF.

The chain recombines TRBV6-1 with TRBJ1-2, with TRBD1 matching over 10 bases. J lost 2 bases, V lost 2 bases, and 2 bases had no gene match. Germline CDR1 and CDR2: MNHNS and SASEGT. The CDR3 runs to 15 residues. CDR3 sequence (DNA): TGTGCCAGCAGTGAACGGACAGGGGGAAACTATGGCTACACCTTC. Translation: CASSERTGGNYGYTF.

The chain links TRBV28 to TRBJ2-7, with TRBD1 matching over 8 bases. Germline V CDR1 and CDR2: MDHEN, SYDVKM. The CDR3 runs 11 residues. J lost 5 bases, V lost 10 bases, and 4 bases had no gene match. The CDR3 region has the DNA TGTGCCACGACAGGGGCTAACGAGCAGTACTTC. This codes for CATTGANEQYF.